The 26 T cell receptor beta chains below were found in one sample sequenced in a study of OX40 agonist ivuxolimab in advanced cancers. Libraries were constructed by the immunoSEQ multiplex PCR assay. Entries here come from immuneACCESS through TCRdb and include only in-frame sequences with V and J called. Some clones fail to appear in such tables; in the studies checked, an unresolved V gene covers under half of the shortfall, and the cause of the remainder is unknown. This sample comprises more than 55,000 clones, about four fifths of them detected only once. The ten top clones hold about a tenth of the sample. Sequenced material: CD4+ or CD8+ T cells sorted from blood, taken in a trial of the OX40 agonist ivuxolimab. The receptor set was obtained from an adult with an advanced solid tumor such as melanoma, head and neck, liver or kidney cancer.

This clone has only a few counts. The chain is built from TRBV5-6 and TRBJ2-3, with D tentatively TRBD1 or TRBD2 (5 bases each). The CDR3 covers 17 residues. V lost 4 bases and J 4 bases, leaving 22 bases between the germline ends. Germline lookup yields CDR1 SGHDT and CDR2 YYEEEE. The CDR3 coding sequence is TGTGCCAGCAGCCCCCTCAAAGTAGAGGGGAATGCAGATACGCAGTATTTT. Protein sequence: CASSPLKVEGNADTQYF.

The chain employs TRBV4-3 and TRBJ2-3, with 10 bases fitting TRBD2. With V trimmed by 2 bases and J by 9 bases, 11 bases remained unmatched. The CDR3 covers 16 residues. CDR1 and CDR2 from the germline V gene are LGHNA and YSLEER. Here the CDR3 DNA reads TGCGCCAGCAGCCAACTAGCGGGGGCCGCCCGGCCCACGCAGTATTTT. Amino acids: CASSQLAGAARPTQYF.

The rearrangement uses TRBV29-1 and TRBJ2-7; 10 bases match TRBD1. Germline V gene lookup returns CDR1 SQVTM and CDR2 ANQGSEA. This CDR3 comprises 11 residues. The trim removed 6 bases at V and 5 bases at J, leaving 1 base unmatched. The CDR3 nucleotides are TGCAGCGTGGGGACAGGGGACGAGCAGTACTTC. Amino acid sequence: CSVGTGDEQYF.

The V gene is TRBV7-3, the J gene TRBJ1-6; a possible D gene is TRBD1 (5 bases). The CDR3 extends over 13 amino acids. Germline V lookup: CDR1 SGHTA, CDR2 FQGTGA. V was trimmed by 7 bases and J by 11 bases, leaving 15 bases between them. CDR3 region: CASKGLTSAPLHF. The CDR3 nucleotides are TGTGCCAGCAAGGGGCTAACCTCGGCACCCCTCCACTTT.

The V and J genes are TRBV19 and TRBJ2-7; the match to TRBD2 covers 8 bases. Germline V gives CDR1 LNHDA, CDR2 SQIVND (reference sequence). The junction had 2 bases not matched to a gene; V was cut back by 1 base and J by 0 bases. This CDR3 is 15 amino acids long. Here the CDR3 DNA reads TGTGCCAGTAGTATAGGGGGACTAGGCTCCTACGAGCAGTACTTC. Its translation is CASSIGGLGSYEQYF. Based on the CDR3 plus reference TRBV19 and TRBJ2-7, the full variable domain is DGGITQSPKYLFRKEGQNVTLSCEQNLNHDAMYWYRQDPGQGLRLIYYSQIVNDFQKGDIAEGYSVSREKKESFPLTVTSAQKNPTAFYLCASSIGGLGSYEQYFGPGTRLTVT.

J is TRBJ2-6 and V is TRBV25-1; 9 positions agree with TRBD1. V was clipped by 10 bases and J by 1 base; unmatched bases: 11. Germline CDR1 is MGHDK and CDR2 is SYGVNS. This CDR3 has 17 residues. For the CDR3, the DNA is TGTGCCACCCGTCCAGGGACAGGGATTTCTGGGGCCAACGTCCTGACTTTC. Translated, it gives CATRPGTGISGANVLTF.

This clone was observed a few times. The gene calls are TRBV2 and TRBJ2-7; D not certain. Per germline, CDR1 SNHLY and CDR2 FYNNEI. Trimming shortened V by 6 bases and J by 2 bases, and 2 bases separated the two germline ends. CDR3 length equals 10 residues. CDR3 loop: CASRAYEQYF. The CDR3 nucleotides read TGTGCCAGCAGAGCCTACGAGCAGTACTTC.

V and J are TRBV7-2 and TRBJ2-7; TRBD2 matches at 7 bases. Germline V gene data show CDR1 as SGHTA and CDR2 as FQGNSA. This CDR3 comprises 13 residues. The trim removed 3 bases at V and 7 bases at J, leaving 6 bases unmatched. DNA for the CDR3: TGTGCCAGCAGCTTTGTCGCGGGAGATGAGCAGTACTTC. It yields the protein CASSFVAGDEQYF.

This rearrangement joins TRBV19 to TRBJ2-2, with D possibly being TRBD2 (5 bases). Germline V gives CDR1 LNHDA, CDR2 SQIVND (reference sequence). V shed 3 bases and J shed 7 bases, with 12 bases lying between them. The CDR3 extends over 14 amino acids. The CDR3 DNA sequence: TGTGCCAGTAGTATTAGAGGGTTTGGCGGGGAGCTGTTTTTT. This gives the protein CASSIRGFGGELFF. Supplemented by reference TRBV19 and TRBJ2-2, the full variable domain reads DGGITQSPKYLFRKEGQNVTLSCEQNLNHDAMYWYRQDPGQGLRLIYYSQIVNDFQKGDIAEGYSVSREKKESFPLTVTSAQKNPTAFYLCASSIRGFGGELFFGEGSRLTVL.

The chain carries TRBV6-5 and TRBJ2-5; D call uncertain. TRBJ2-7 explains the end of the DNA better; the J call may be wrong. Germline CDR1 MNHEY, CDR2 SVGAGI. The CDR3 covers 12 residues. CDR3 protein: CASSSAEYEQYF. CDR3 sequence (DNA): TGTGCCAGCAGTTCGGCCGAGTACGAGCAGTACTTC.

The rearrangement links TRBV27 to TRBJ1-1; D remains ambiguous. V shed 3 bases and J shed 0 bases, with 8 bases lying between them. The CDR3 consists of 14 residues. Per germline, CDR1 MNHEY and CDR2 SMNVEV (reference sequence). The CDR3 protein is CASSFSVMNTEAFF. In nucleotides, the CDR3 is TGTGCCAGCAGTTTTTCAGTAATGAACACTGAAGCTTTCTTT.

The gene calls are TRBV19 and TRBJ1-4; D ambiguous. V was clipped by 3 bases and J by 4 bases, with 6 bases between them. The CDR3 sequence is 13 residues long. Germline loops: CDR1 LNHDA, CDR2 SQIVND (reference sequence). This CDR3 reads CASSIIRNEKLFF. Written as DNA, the CDR3 is TGTGCCAGTAGTATCATCCGTAATGAAAAACTGTTTTTT.

The rearrangement links TRBV30 to TRBJ2-5, with 7 positions matching TRBD2. This CDR3 has 16 residues. V lost 0 bases and J lost 2; bases outside the gene matches: 9. Germline V gene data show CDR1 as GTSNPN and CDR2 as SVGIG (reference sequence). This CDR3 reads CAWSVGWLAEQETQYF. The CDR3 region has the DNA TGTGCCTGGAGTGTAGGGTGGCTAGCGGAACAAGAGACCCAGTACTTC.

The J gene is TRBJ2-5, the V gene TRBV5-4, with 12 bases matching TRBD2. J gave up 9 bases and V 4 bases, and 10 bases lay outside the gene matches. Germline CDR1 and CDR2: SGHNT and YYREEE (reference sequence). The CDR3 is 15 amino acids. The CDR3 DNA reads TGTGCCAGCAGCCTCCGGACTAGCGGGGTCCGGGCCCAGTACTTC. This translates into CASSLRTSGVRAQYF.

V usage is TRBV5-1 and J usage is TRBJ2-6, with D possibly TRBD2 on 6 matching bases. Trimming shortened V by 7 bases and J by 2 bases, and 13 bases separated the two germline ends. The CDR3 has 15 residues. Per the germline V gene, CDR1 is SGHRS and CDR2 is YFSETQ. CDR3 sequence (DNA): TGCGCCAGCTGGGGGGAGGCTACTGGGGCCAACGTCCTGACTTTC. Translated: CASWGEATGANVLTF.

The V call is TRBV6-6, the J call TRBJ2-5, with 11 nucleotides matching TRBD2. The length of the CDR3 is 14 residues. The germline gives CDR1 MNHNY, CDR2 SVGAGI (reference sequence). The junction had 5 bases not matched to a gene; V was cut back by 7 bases and J by 4 bases. CDR3 DNA sequence: TGTGCCAGCACCGGGACTAGCGGTCGAGAGACCCAGTACTTC. Its protein product is CASTGTSGRETQYF.

V gene TRBV2 combines with J gene TRBJ2-5, with 9 bases fitting TRBD1. Trimming cost V 4 bases and J 5 bases; bases outside gene matches: 8. Germline lookup yields CDR1 SNHLY and CDR2 FYNNEI. The CDR3 runs 15 residues. CDR3 sequence: CASSVLQGARETQYF. The CDR3 DNA follows: TGTGCCAGCAGTGTCCTACAGGGGGCGCGGGAGACCCAGTACTTC.

The chain employs TRBV5-6 and TRBJ2-5; D unresolved. Germline assignment: CDR1 SGHDT and CDR2 YYEEEE. The V end was cut by 2 bases, the J end by 4 bases, with 12 bases between. There are 14 residues in the CDR3. The CDR3 nucleotides read TGTGCCAGCAGCTTAGAAGAACGGCCAGAGACCCAGTACTTC. Translation: CASSLEERPETQYF. Full variable domain (remainder filled in from reference TRBV5-6 and TRBJ2-5): DAGVTQSPTHLIKTRGQQVTLRCSPKSGHDTVSWYQQALGQGPQFIFQYYEEEERQRGNFPDRFSGHQFPNYSSELNVNALLLGDSALYLCASSLEERPETQYFGPGTRLLVL.

The genes are TRBV11-3 and TRBJ2-1; D might be TRBD1 (6 bases). V lost 3 bases and J 10 bases, leaving 7 bases between the germline ends. Germline loops: CDR1 SGHNT, CDR2 YENEEA. CDR3 length: 11 amino acids. CDR3 coding DNA: TGTGCCAGCAGCTTTAGGGGGGAGCAGTTCTTC. Translated: CASSFRGEQFF.

V is TRBV27 and J is TRBJ2-6, with 12 bases identical to TRBD1. The CDR3 spans 19 residues. Germline-derived CDR1 and CDR2 are MNHEY and SMNVEV (reference sequence). Trimming took 5 bases from V and 3 from J; bases not matched to a gene: 11. The CDR3 DNA is TGTGCCAGCAGTCCTACGGGACAGGGGGCGCAGGGTGGGGCCAACGTCCTGACTTTC. It specifies CASSPTGQGAQGGANVLTF.

The genes are TRBV5-6 and TRBJ1-2, with a weak D call TRBD1 (6 bases). Trimming removed 4 bases at V and 7 bases at J, with 14 bases between. This CDR3 is 13 amino acids long. CDR1 SGHDT and CDR2 YYEEEE come from the germline V gene. CDR3 DNA sequence: TGTGCCAGCAGCCCAACAGGGACGCGTGGCTACACCTTC. It yields the protein CASSPTGTRGYTF. Using reference TRBV5-6 and TRBJ1-2 for the parts outside the CDR3, the full variable domain is DAGVTQSPTHLIKTRGQQVTLRCSPKSGHDTVSWYQQALGQGPQFIFQYYEEEERQRGNFPDRFSGHQFPNYSSELNVNALLLGDSALYLCASSPTGTRGYTFGSGTRLTVV.

The gene calls are TRBV5-4 and TRBJ1-3; a weak D match, TRBD1 (6 bases). This CDR3 comprises 15 residues. Trimming stripped 3 bases from V and 0 bases from J, with 10 bases between. Germline CDR1 and CDR2: SGHNT and YYREEE (reference sequence). In DNA, the CDR3 is TGTGCCAGCAGCTCGGGGGCTTTCTCTGGAAACACCATATATTTT. This encodes CASSSGAFSGNTIYF.

This clone has a single count. The chain couples TRBV6-5 to TRBJ1-2; TRBD1 aligns across 7 bases. The CDR3 has 15 residues. Trimming at V came to 8 bases and at J to 1 base, leaving 10 bases not matched to a gene. Germline CDR1 is MNHEY and CDR2 is SVGAGI. The chain's CDR3 is CASQGGRGINYGYTF. The CDR3 DNA sequence: TGTGCCAGCCAGGGGGGGCGAGGAATTAACTATGGCTACACCTTC.

This clone showed up just a few times. The chain recombines TRBV5-1 with TRBJ2-7; D tentatively reads TRBD1 or TRBD2 (6 bases each). This CDR3 is built from 13 residues. Germline CDR1 reads SGHRS; CDR2 reads YFSETQ. Trimming took off 3 bases at V and 3 bases at J, with 10 bases between the two ends. CDR3 amino acids: CASSSGGGYEQYF. Here the CDR3 DNA reads TGCGCCAGCAGCTCCGGAGGGGGCTACGAGCAGTACTTC.

The table lists this clone with a count of one. The rearrangement uses TRBV6-9 and TRBJ2-1, with 13 bases matching TRBD2. Germline V gives CDR1 MNHGY, CDR2 SVAAGI. V shed 6 bases and J 8 bases; nucleotides not matched to a gene: 19. The CDR3 length is 19 residues. CDR3 bases: TGTGCCAGCAGCTGTGGCCCCTGGACTAGCGGGAGAAGAAACCATGAGCAGTTCTTC. Protein: CASSCGPWTSGRRNHEQFF.

The chain joins TRBV4-1 to TRBJ2-7; either TRBD1 or TRBD2 may supply D (6 bases each). V was trimmed by 3 bases and J by 3 bases, leaving 9 bases between them. In germline, CDR1 is MGHRA, CDR2 YSYEKL. The length of the CDR3 is 13 residues. The CDR3 region is CASSQGGDYEQYF. The CDR3 nucleotides are TGCGCCAGCAGCCAGGGGGGCGACTACGAGCAGTACTTC.